The next 9 T cell receptor beta chains were all read from a single sample in a study of T cells in Graves' hyperthyroidism and ophthalmopathy (dated by TCRdb to between 2018 and 2020). Libraries came from multiplex PCR. Sequencing took place on an Illumina HiSeq 2000. Amplification of TCR beta CDR3 regions was carried out from RNA transcripts. The TCR CDR3 was subjected to a first round of RT-PCR using the HTBI primer set and the Qiagen OneStep RT-PCR kit. The public reads were quality trimmed at Q25 with fastp and then assembled into clones with MiXCR by TCRdb, keeping productive beta chains. Under each unique CDR3 protein, matching rows form one entry showing the most common genes and DNA. This sample has hundreds of thousands of distinct CDR3 sequences in its table, and 11% to 15% of those were observed once. Clones ranked in the top ten supply roughly 10% of the sample. Sequenced input: blood. Receptors originate from a woman in her late teens or twenties with Graves' hyperthyroidism.

This clonotype was seen ten or more times. V is TRBV27 and J is TRBJ2-5; D unresolved. The CDR3 is made up of 11 amino acids. Deletions cut 10 bases from V and 5 bases from J, with 11 bases between. Germline CDR1 reads MNHEY; CDR2 reads SMNVEV (reference sequence). The CDR3 DNA follows: TGTGCCACCTCACCCCACGAGACCCAGTACTTC. Residues: CATSPHETQYF.

The V gene is TRBV18, the J gene TRBJ2-3; D is possibly TRBD1 or TRBD2 (6 bases each). V lost 1 base and J lost 4, with 12 bases in between. Per the germline V gene, CDR1 is KGHSH and CDR2 is LQKENI. This CDR3 comprises 15 residues. CDR3 loop: CASSPQGGLADTQYF. The CDR3, as DNA: TGTGCCAGCTCACCACAGGGGGGTCTCGCAGATACGCAGTATTTT.

This chain uses TRBV12-3 or TRBV12-4 with TRBJ2-7; 7 bases line up with TRBD2. J gave up 4 bases and V 0 bases, and 9 bases lay outside the gene matches. The CDR3 runs 16 residues. The CDR3 DNA sequence: TGTGCCAGCAGTTTAGCGCTAGGGCGGGAGTCGTACGAGCAGTACTTC. It codes for CASSLALGRESYEQYF.

The chain joins TRBV28 to TRBJ1-1, with no clear D. Germline CDR1 is MDHEN and CDR2 is SYDVKM. V was clipped by 6 bases and J by 11 bases, with 16 bases between them. The CDR3 consists of 12 residues. For the CDR3, the DNA is TGTGCCAGCAGCTCTTCGGACCGACGGGCTTTCTTT. This translates into CASSSSDRRAFF.

The chain employs TRBV18 and TRBJ2-1; the match to TRBD2 covers 8 bases. CDR3 length: 16 amino acids. Germline V gene sequence: CDR1 KGHSH, CDR2 LQKENI. V shed 6 bases, J shed 7 bases, and the junction held 14 bases outside the gene matches. CDR3 nucleotide sequence: TGTGCCAGCTCCCGACTTCTTGCGTCGGGAGGGAATGAGCAGTTCTTC. Protein: CASSRLLASGGNEQFF.

This clonotype came up many times. CDR3 sequence (DNA): TGTGCCAGCAGCCCCGGACAGAGACCGGAAAAACTGTTTTTT. Residues: CASSPGQRPEKLFF. The V gene is TRBV12-3 or TRBV12-4, the J gene TRBJ1-4; D perhaps matches TRBD1 (6 bases). The V end was cut by 6 bases, the J end by 8 bases, with 16 bases between. This CDR3 comprises 14 residues.

This clonotype occurred many times. The gene calls are TRBV7-9 and TRBJ2-5; 11 bases line up with TRBD2. Losses at the gene ends were 5 bases for V and 5 bases for J; bases not matched to a gene: 25. The CDR3 has 21 residues. Germline V gives CDR1 SEHNR, CDR2 FQNEAQ (reference sequence). As DNA, the CDR3 is TGTGCCAGCAGCCTGACCGGTTTCACCGCGCGTAGCGGGAGGGCCGGGGAGACCCAGTACTTC. Its translation is CASSLTGFTARSGRAGETQYF.

This clonotype was seen many times. This chain joins TRBV30 and TRBJ2-2; D is perhaps TRBD2 (6 bases). V was cut by 2 bases and J by 3 bases, with 13 bases left in between. This CDR3 comprises 15 residues. The V gene's germline CDR1 is GTSNPN and CDR2 SVGIG (reference sequence). As DNA, the CDR3 is TGTGCCTGGAGTATGACTAGTCGTGACACCGGGGAGCTGTTTTTT. The encoded protein is CAWSMTSRDTGELFF.

The J gene is TRBJ1-5, the V gene TRBV9, with TRBD1 as a possible D gene (5 bases). V was clipped by 2 bases and J by 8 bases, with 14 bases between them. The CDR3 contains 14 residues. The germline V gene encodes CDR1 SGDLS and CDR2 YYNGEE. The CDR3 region has the DNA TGTGCCAGCAGCGTTGGTGGGGGGGGAAAGCCCCAGCATTTT. It specifies CASSVGGGGKPQHF.